Following are 30 T cell receptor beta chains from one sample sequenced in a study of blood T cells in healthy people across ages. Using a J-beta primer mix together with a sample-barcoded 5' primer, a second PCR was run for roughly 7 to 12 cycles. TCRdb re-called the 5' RACE reads with MiXCR, one entry per CDR3 protein. The sample consists of hundreds of thousands of distinct CDR3 sequences, roughly a quarter of them appearing once. This sample also belongs to another study, concerning T cells of mothers and their children.

The sample comprised blood. Receptor source: a boy younger than 10 in good health.

This clonotype was seen only once. The chain employs TRBV7-2 and TRBJ2-1; 8 bases fit TRBD2. V shed 3 bases, J shed 6 bases, and the junction held 7 bases outside the gene matches. This CDR3 region has 15 residues. The germline V gene encodes CDR1 SGHTA and CDR2 FQGNSA. The CDR3 DNA is TGTGCCAGCAGCTTCCGGACTAGCCGGACCAATGAGCAGTTCTTC. As protein: CASSFRTSRTNEQFF.

This clonotype has a count of ten or more. The chain links TRBV13 to TRBJ2-7; TRBD2 might be the D (5 bases). The CDR3 is 12 residues long. CDR1 PRHDT and CDR2 FYEKMQ come from the germline V gene (reference sequence). The V and J ends lost 5 bases and 0 bases respectively, with 5 bases between them. The CDR3 here is CASSTSSYEQYF. CDR3 coding DNA: TGTGCCAGCAGCACTAGCTCCTACGAGCAGTACTTC.

The chain uses TRBV15 and TRBJ2-5; TRBD2 aligns across 9 bases. The CDR3 sequence is 15 residues long. Looked up from germline, CDR1 is LNHNV and CDR2 is YYDKDF (reference sequence). With 5 bases clipped from V and 0 bases from J, the junction kept 4 bases outside the gene matches. The CDR3 region is CATSVSGGYQETQYF. The CDR3 DNA reads TGTGCCACCAGCGTAAGCGGGGGGTACCAAGAGACCCAGTACTTC.

This clonotype was counted a few times. The chain employs TRBV20-1 and TRBJ2-7; 10 nucleotides agree with TRBD1. This CDR3 comprises 14 residues. V was pared by 4 bases and J by 5 bases, with 8 bases of the junction left unmatched. Germline-derived CDR1 and CDR2 are DFQATT and SNEGSKA (reference sequence). CDR3 bases: TGCAGTGCTAAGGACAGGGGGATCTTCCACGAGCAGTACTTC. This encodes CSAKDRGIFHEQYF.

V gene TRBV12-5 combines with J gene TRBJ2-7, with 8 nucleotides matching TRBD2. Trimming removed 4 bases from V and 2 bases from J; junction bases left unmatched: 7. Per germline, CDR1 LGHNT and CDR2 FRNRAP. This CDR3 comprises 15 residues. The CDR3 DNA reads TGTGCTAGTGGTTCACCGGGACTAGGAACCTACGAGCAGTACTTC. It codes for CASGSPGLGTYEQYF.

This clonotype was counted only a few times. The chain couples TRBV20-1 to TRBJ2-2; 10 bases are a match to TRBD2. CDR3 length: 16 amino acids. Germline V gene data show CDR1 as DFQATT and CDR2 as SNEGSKA (reference sequence). Unmatched junction bases numbered 8, after V lost 0 bases and J lost 7 bases. CDR3 amino acids: CSARDPSGGANGELFF. CDR3 DNA: TGCAGTGCTAGAGATCCGAGCGGGGGGGCCAACGGGGAGCTGTTTTTT.

The chain is built from TRBV29-1 and TRBJ2-7, with 7 bases that match TRBD1. V shed 4 bases, J shed 1 base, and the junction held 4 bases outside the gene matches. Germline V gene sequence: CDR1 SQVTM, CDR2 ANQGSEA. This CDR3 contains 13 residues. CDR3 sequence: CSVVGQSSYEQYF. The CDR3, as DNA: TGCAGCGTTGTGGGACAGTCATCCTACGAGCAGTACTTC.

V gene TRBV5-5 combines with J gene TRBJ1-5; tentative D call: TRBD1 (5 bases). Deletions cut 1 base from V and 0 bases from J, with 11 bases between. CDR1 and CDR2 from the germline V gene are SGHKS and YYEKEE (reference sequence). CDR3 size: 16 residues. CDR3 protein: CASSLSGTVSNQPQHF. The CDR3 bases are TGTGCCAGCAGCTTGTCGGGGACGGTTAGCAATCAGCCCCAGCATTTT.

In its sample, this clonotype was seen a few times. The rearrangement uses TRBV7-2 and TRBJ1-3; perhaps TRBD1 as D (5 bases). V was pared by 7 bases and J by 0 bases, with 25 bases between. The CDR3 sequence is 19 residues long. The germline gives CDR1 SGHTA, CDR2 FQGNSA. CDR3 sequence reads: CASTHRVWRGPSSGNTIYF. The CDR3 DNA is TGTGCCAGCACCCACCGCGTCTGGCGGGGACCGTCCTCTGGAAACACCATATATTTT.

This clonotype was detected a few times. V gene TRBV4-3 combines with J gene TRBJ2-5; the D is unclear. V was cut by 1 base and J by 4 bases, with 13 bases left in between. Germline V gene data show CDR1 as LGHNA and CDR2 as YSLEER. The CDR3 length is 15 residues. The CDR3 nucleotides are TGCGCCAGCAGCCAAGTTCCTCCGTGGACAGAGACCCAGTACTTC. Amino acid sequence: CASSQVPPWTETQYF.

The gene calls are TRBV6-1 and TRBJ1-6; D might be TRBD1 (6 bases). Germline V gives CDR1 MNHNS, CDR2 SASEGT. CDR3 length: 14 residues. V lost 4 bases to trimming and J lost 8 bases, with 12 bases between them. The CDR3 region has the DNA TGTGCCAGCAGTGGGGGGCCCAGGGATTCACCCCTCCACTTT. Translated: CASSGGPRDSPLHF.

The J gene is TRBJ1-1, the V gene TRBV2; no clear D. The CDR3 runs 15 residues. V dropped 3 bases and J dropped 5 bases, with 16 bases sitting between them. The germline V gene has CDR1 SNHLY and CDR2 FYNNEI. CDR3 DNA: TGTGCCAGCAGTGAGAAGAGGAGCCCTACAACTGAAGCTTTCTTT. It codes for CASSEKRSPTTEAFF.

J is TRBJ2-7 and V is TRBV12-3 or TRBV12-4; 10 nucleotides line up with TRBD2. The CDR3 runs to 15 residues. Trimming cost V 3 bases and J 1 base; bases outside gene matches: 3. The CDR3 nucleotides read TGTGCCAGCAGTTTTCCTAGCGGGGGTTCCTACGAGCAGTACTTC. Its translation: CASSFPSGGSYEQYF.

This clonotype was detected only a few times. CDR3 sequence reads: CASRNALGAVGQFF. CDR3 nucleotide sequence: TGCGCCAGCAGGAACGCTCTAGGGGCGGTGGGGCAGTTCTTC. The chain recombines TRBV10-2 with TRBJ2-1; D is possibly TRBD1 (5 bases). CDR1 is WSHSY and CDR2 is SAAADI in the germline V gene. This CDR3 is 14 amino acids long. Trimming shortened V by 6 bases and J by 12 bases, and 21 bases separated the two germline ends.

The chain recombines TRBV24-1 with TRBJ2-1; 9 positions agree with TRBD2. The CDR3 contains 14 residues. The germline gives CDR1 KGHDR, CDR2 SFDVKD. V lost 3 bases to trimming and J lost 6 bases; unmatched junction nucleotides: 2. The CDR3 loop reads CATSDSGRFNEQFF. In DNA form, the CDR3 reads TGTGCCACCAGTGATAGCGGGAGGTTCAATGAGCAGTTCTTC.

V and J are TRBV27 and TRBJ2-7, with 11 bases that match TRBD2. Germline trimming cut 6 bases from V and 0 bases from J; bases unmatched to any gene: 13. Germline V CDR1 and CDR2: MNHEY, SMNVEV (reference sequence). CDR3 length: 18 amino acids. The CDR3 region is CASRDIGLAGHVSYEQYF. The CDR3 nucleotides read TGTGCCAGCAGGGACATCGGACTAGCGGGCCACGTCTCCTACGAGCAGTACTTC.

J is TRBJ1-4 and V is TRBV4-3, with a tentative D call TRBD1 (5 bases). There are 16 residues in the CDR3. Deletions cut 4 bases from V and 0 bases from J, with 12 bases between. Germline V gene data show CDR1 as LGHNA and CDR2 as YSLEER. CDR3 sequence: CASSPGVRATNEKLFF. For the CDR3, the DNA is TGCGCCAGCAGCCCGGGGGTGCGGGCAACTAATGAAAAACTGTTTTTT.

This chain uses TRBV6-1 with TRBJ2-5; D is uncertain. The end of the DNA fits TRBJ2-1 better, so the J call may be wrong. CDR3 length: 15 residues. From germline, CDR1 is MNHNS and CDR2 SASEGT. The CDR3 nucleotides read TGTGCCAGCAGTGAAACCCAATTGTCCGGCCATGAGCAGTTCTTC. It translates to CASSETQLSGHEQFF.

The chain recombines TRBV20-1 with TRBJ1-1; D possibly corresponds to TRBD1 (6 bases). Germline values: CDR1 DFQATT, CDR2 SNEGSKA (reference sequence). V dropped 1 base and J dropped 10 bases, with 13 bases sitting between them. The length of the CDR3 is 12 residues. Here the CDR3 DNA reads TGCAGTGCTAGAGGCCTCAGGGGTACAGCTTTCTTT. The encoded protein is CSARGLRGTAFF.

V and J are TRBV7-8 and TRBJ2-3; D gene uncertain. Germline values: CDR1 SGHVS, CDR2 FQNEAQ. V was shortened by 6 bases and J by 0 bases, with 7 bases between the two germline ends. CDR3 size: 13 residues. CDR3 nucleotide sequence: TGTGCCAGCAGGGGTCGGAGCACAGATACGCAGTATTTT. This translates into CASRGRSTDTQYF.

This clonotype has a handful of counts. The V gene is TRBV6-6, the J gene TRBJ1-2; 9 nucleotides match TRBD1. CDR1 is MNHNY and CDR2 is SVGAGI in the germline V gene (reference sequence). The CDR3 covers 16 residues. The V gene end was trimmed by 2 bases and the J gene end by 4 bases; junction bases not matched to a gene: 8. The CDR3 loop reads CASSYTATGGSYGYTF. The DNA of the CDR3 is TGTGCCAGCAGTTACACCGCCACAGGGGGCAGCTATGGCTACACCTTC.

This clonotype showed up just a few times. This sequence joins TRBV12-3 or TRBV12-4 and TRBJ2-5, with D possibly being TRBD2 (6 bases). Trimming pared 5 bases from V and 2 bases from J, leaving 15 bases between. This CDR3 comprises 15 residues. The CDR3 DNA is TGTGCCAGCAGTCCCCAGACGGGGGTACAAGAGACCCAGTACTTC. The encoded protein is CASSPQTGVQETQYF.

The table lists this clonotype with a few counts. The rearrangement joins TRBV21-1 to TRBJ2-5. TRBV21-1 is shown as a pseudogene. CDR3 length: 11 residues. This CDR3 reads CASIGEETQYF. Here the CDR3 DNA reads TGTGCCAGCATCGGCGAGGAGACCCAGTACTTC.

Comments on this clonotype: Germline and junction disagree at one end, which may indicate a read error. The chain is built from TRBV25-1 and TRBJ2-4; possible D gene TRBD2, 5 bases. The CDR3 contains 13 residues. CDR1 and CDR2 (germline): MGHDK, SYGVNS. The CDR3 DNA reads as TGTGCCAGCAGTGAACCACCGGGAAACACTCAGTACTTC. Protein: CASSEPPGNTQYF.

The rearrangement links TRBV5-5 to TRBJ1-6; no firm D call. The CDR3 has 15 amino acids. Germline values: CDR1 SGHKS, CDR2 YYEKEE (reference sequence). The germline V and J ends were trimmed by 0 bases and 4 bases, with 8 bases remaining between them. The CDR3 coding sequence is TGTGCCAGCAGCTTGGCCCCAGGTTATAATTCACCCCTCCACTTT. The encoded protein is CASSLAPGYNSPLHF.

The chain carries TRBV10-3 and TRBJ2-1; a possible D gene is TRBD1 (5 bases). The CDR3 spans 16 residues. The V gene's germline CDR1 is ENHRY and CDR2 SYGVKD. Trimming left V 0 bases short and J 1 base short, with 10 bases between. CDR3 coding DNA: TGTGCCATCAGTGAGTCGCGTCAGGGATCCTACAATGAGCAGTTCTTC. The encoded protein is CAISESRQGSYNEQFF.

This clonotype was picked up a small number of times. The genes are TRBV12-3 or TRBV12-4 and TRBJ1-2; possible D gene TRBD1, 5 bases. The CDR3 is 14 amino acids. Trimming removed 5 bases from V and 0 bases from J, with 10 bases in between. DNA of the CDR3: TGTGCCAGCAGTCCCGGGACTACTAACTATGGCTACACCTTC. It specifies CASSPGTTNYGYTF.

Only a few counts were recorded for this clonotype. The chain joins TRBV6-9 to TRBJ1-6; possible D gene TRBD1, 6 bases. V lost 2 bases to trimming and J lost 8 bases, with 13 bases between them. Germline V gene sequence: CDR1 MNHGY, CDR2 SVAAGI. CDR3 length: 15 amino acids. Here the CDR3 reads CASSYRRQEDSPLHF. The CDR3 coding sequence is TGTGCCAGCAGTTATCGAAGACAGGAGGATTCACCCCTCCACTTT.

The chain uses TRBV12-3 or TRBV12-4 and TRBJ1-2; D possibly corresponds to TRBD1 (5 bases). CDR3 length: 15 residues. The V and J ends lost 1 base and 1 base respectively, with 10 bases between them. The CDR3 DNA sequence: TGTGCCAGCAGTTTAGGGGGGACTCTTAACTATGGCTACACCTTC. It translates to CASSLGGTLNYGYTF.

The V gene is TRBV2, the J gene TRBJ1-4; possible D gene TRBD1, 6 bases. The germline V and J ends were trimmed by 7 bases and 5 bases, with 11 bases remaining between them. The length of the CDR3 is 13 residues. The germline gives CDR1 SNHLY, CDR2 FYNNEI. The CDR3 DNA reads as TGTGCCAGCACCAGGGGACCAAATGAAAAACTGTTTTTT. Its protein product is CASTRGPNEKLFF.